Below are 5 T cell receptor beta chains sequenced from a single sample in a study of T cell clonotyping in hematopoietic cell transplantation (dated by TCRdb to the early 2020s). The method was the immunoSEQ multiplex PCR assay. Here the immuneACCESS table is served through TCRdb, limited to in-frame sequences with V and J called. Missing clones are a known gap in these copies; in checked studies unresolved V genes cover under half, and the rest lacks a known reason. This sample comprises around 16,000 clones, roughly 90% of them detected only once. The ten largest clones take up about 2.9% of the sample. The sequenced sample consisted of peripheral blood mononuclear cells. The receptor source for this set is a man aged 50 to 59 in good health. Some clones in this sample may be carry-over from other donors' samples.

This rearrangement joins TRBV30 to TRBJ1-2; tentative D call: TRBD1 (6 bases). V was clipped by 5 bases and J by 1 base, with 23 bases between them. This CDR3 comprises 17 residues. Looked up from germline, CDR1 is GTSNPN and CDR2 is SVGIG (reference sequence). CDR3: CAWATTQLGTSNYGYTF. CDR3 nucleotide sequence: TGTGCCTGGGCAACTACCCAACTAGGGACAAGTAACTATGGCTACACCTTC.

The CDR3, as DNA: TGTGCCAGCAGTGTAACAGCGGGCGAGCAGTACTTC. This encodes CASSVTAGEQYF. The chain uses TRBV6-5 and TRBJ2-7; D is possibly TRBD2 (6 bases). The CDR3 spans 12 residues. V was pared by 5 bases and J by 6 bases, with 11 bases between. The germline CDR1 and CDR2 sequences are MNHEY and SVGAGI.

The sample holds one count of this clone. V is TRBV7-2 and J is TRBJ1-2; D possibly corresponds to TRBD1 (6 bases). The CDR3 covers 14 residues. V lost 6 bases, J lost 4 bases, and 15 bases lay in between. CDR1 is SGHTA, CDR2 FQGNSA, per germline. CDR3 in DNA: TGTGCCAGCAGGAGGGAACAGGGAGGCTATGGCTACACCTTC. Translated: CASRREQGGYGYTF.

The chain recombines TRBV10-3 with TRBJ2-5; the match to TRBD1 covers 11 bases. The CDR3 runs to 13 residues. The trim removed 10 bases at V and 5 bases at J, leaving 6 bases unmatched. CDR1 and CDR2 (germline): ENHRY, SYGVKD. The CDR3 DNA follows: TGTGCCACGGGACAGGGGGATGGGGAGACCCAGTACTTC. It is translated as CATGQGDGETQYF.

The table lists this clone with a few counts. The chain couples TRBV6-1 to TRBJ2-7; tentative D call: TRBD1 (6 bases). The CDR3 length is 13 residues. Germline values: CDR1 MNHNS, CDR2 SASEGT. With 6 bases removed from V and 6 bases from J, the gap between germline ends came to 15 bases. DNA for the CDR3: TGTGCCAGCAGGAGATCAGGGGCGGGCGAGCAGTACTTC. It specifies CASRRSGAGEQYF.